Sequencing of this TCR beta chain was carried out in a study of identical twins. Study conclusions and caveats: Zero-insertion findings could be partly confounded by invariant cells (MAIT and iNKT cells). The abundant beta clonotypes from cord blood had fewer insertions, and memory repertoires had none of this.

MiXCR, run by TCRdb on the 5' RACE reads, gives a single entry per CDR3 protein. Of 460,000 or so distinct CDR3 sequences listed, 13% to 15% are singletons. Germline V gives CDR1 SGHTA, CDR2 FQGNSA. CDR3 length: 12 residues. Trimming stripped 6 bases from V and 8 bases from J, with 10 bases between. This clonotype showed up many times. Its antigen is not identified. This sample was shared with a second study, whose subject was yellow fever vaccine responses in identical twins. In that study: Twins reportedly mounted vaccine T cell responses that seemed partly convergent, partly personalized.

The specimen was CD4+ T cells sorted from blood. The chain joins TRBV7-2 to TRBJ1-4, with no clear D. The clonotype comes from a woman between 18 and 29 years old in good health. CDR3 in amino acids: CASSLQREKLFF. In DNA form, the CDR3 reads TGTGCCAGCAGTCTACAGCGGGAAAAACTGTTTTTT. Filled out from reference TRBV7-2 and TRBJ1-4, the complete variable domain reads GAGVSQSPSNKVTEKGKDVELRCDPISGHTALYWYRQSLGQGLEFLIYFQGNSAPDKSGLPSDRFSAERTGGSVSTLTIQRTQQEDSAVYLCASSLQREKLFFGSGTQLSVL.